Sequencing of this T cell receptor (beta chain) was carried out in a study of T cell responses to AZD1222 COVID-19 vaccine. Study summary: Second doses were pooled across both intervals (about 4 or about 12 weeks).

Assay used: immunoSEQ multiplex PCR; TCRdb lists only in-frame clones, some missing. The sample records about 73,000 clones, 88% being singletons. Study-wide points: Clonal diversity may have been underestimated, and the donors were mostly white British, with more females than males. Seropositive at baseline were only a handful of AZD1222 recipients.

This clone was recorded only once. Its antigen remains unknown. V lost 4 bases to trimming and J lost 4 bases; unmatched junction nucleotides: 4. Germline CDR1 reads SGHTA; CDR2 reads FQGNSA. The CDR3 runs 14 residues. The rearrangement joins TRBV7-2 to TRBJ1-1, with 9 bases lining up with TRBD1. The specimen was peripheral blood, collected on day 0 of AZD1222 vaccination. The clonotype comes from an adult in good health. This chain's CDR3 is CASSWDREGTEAFF. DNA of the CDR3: TGTGCCAGCAGCTGGGACAGGGAGGGCACTGAAGCTTTCTTT.